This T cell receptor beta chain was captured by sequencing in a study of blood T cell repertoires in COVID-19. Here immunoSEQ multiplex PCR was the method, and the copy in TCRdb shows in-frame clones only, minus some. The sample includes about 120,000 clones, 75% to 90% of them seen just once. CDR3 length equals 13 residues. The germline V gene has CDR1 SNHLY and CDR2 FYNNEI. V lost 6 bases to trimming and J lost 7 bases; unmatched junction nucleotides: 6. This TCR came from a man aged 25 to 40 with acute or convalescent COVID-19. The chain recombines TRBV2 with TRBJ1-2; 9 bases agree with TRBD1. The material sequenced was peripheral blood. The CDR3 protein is CASRGQGRVGYTF. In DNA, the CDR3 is TGTGCCAGCAGGGGACAGGGACGAGTTGGCTACACCTTC. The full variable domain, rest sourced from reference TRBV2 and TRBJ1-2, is EPEVTQTPSHQVTQMGQEVILRCVPISNHLYFYWYRQILGQKVEFLVSFYNNEISEKSEIFDDQFSVERPDGSNFTLKIRSTKLEDSAMYFCASRGQGRVGYTFGSGTRLTVV.